One and the same sample provided the 2 T cell receptor beta chains below, sequenced in a study of blood T cell repertoires in COVID-19. TCRdb keeps only in-frame clones here, not all; method: immunoSEQ multiplex PCR. The table has about 170,000 clones, about 80% seen once. The sequenced sample consisted of peripheral blood. The origin of the receptors is a man aged 60 to 69 with acute or convalescent COVID-19.

V is TRBV4-1 and J is TRBJ2-7; 11 bases are shared with TRBD1. CDR3 length: 18 amino acids. Germline-derived CDR1 and CDR2 are MGHRA and YSYEKL. Trimming cost V 3 bases and J 7 bases; bases outside gene matches: 17. CDR3 coding DNA: TGCGCCAGCAGCCATCTCAGTCGGGGACAGGGGGTTGCGGGGGAGCAGTACTTC. Protein product: CASSHLSRGQGVAGEQYF.

This chain connects TRBV24-1 to TRBJ1-2; TRBD1 agrees at 11 bases. The CDR3 extends over 16 amino acids. Trimming removed 4 bases from V and 5 bases from J; junction bases left unmatched: 8. Germline CDR1 KGHDR, CDR2 SFDVKD. CDR3 protein: CATSDGAGQGVYGYTF. CDR3 nucleotide sequence: TGTGCCACCAGTGACGGGGCGGGACAGGGGGTTTATGGCTACACCTTC.